This T cell receptor (beta chain) is from a study of Tregs in tolerant kidney transplant recipients. Measured with immunoSEQ multiplex PCR; TCRdb has only the in-frame clones, and not every one. The sample shows over 50,000 clones, around 83% of them seen only once. V shed 2 bases and J shed 6 bases, with 10 bases lying between them. This CDR3 is 13 amino acids long. In germline, CDR1 is SGHTA, CDR2 FQGNSA. Unstimulated Tregs (CD4+CD25+CD127-) and CD4+CD25- non-Tregs were sorted from PBMCs. The material sequenced was CD4+ T cells from blood. This chain uses TRBV7-2 with TRBJ1-2; D is unresolved. This sequence was found in a human donor in good health. The CDR3 sequence: CASSLRGRHGYTF. CDR3 nucleotides: TGTGCCAGCAGCTTACGGGGTAGGCATGGCTACACCTTC.